These T cell receptor beta chains were read from a single sample in a study of graft-versus-host responses after intestinal transplantation. Assay: immunoSEQ multiplex PCR; the TCRdb copy retains only in-frame clones and omits some. The sample lists 5,500 to 8,000 clones; roughly 24% were seen once. This specimen was alloreactive CD4+ T cells from a mixed lymphocyte reaction culture, taken before intestinal transplant. Source of these receptors: a human patient who received an intestinal transplant. Each CDR3 is given with its conserved first and last residue. A D gene is named only where the DNA matches it firmly. Size tells how often a clone was seen (once, few, many) or the class of an expanded clone, and some rows leave it out.

clone_size	v_call	d_call	j_call	cdr3_aa	cdr3_nt
.	TRBV29-1	TRBD2	TRBJ2-7	CSVEMGTSGYEQYF	TGCAGCGTTGAAATGGGGACTAGCGGTTACGAGCAGTACTTC
.	TRBV10-1	.	TRBJ1-1	CASSLTENTEAFF	TGCGCCAGCAGTTTGACAGAGAACACTGAAGCTTTCTTT
few	TRBV7-3	.	TRBJ2-1	CASSLTSVGSNEQFF	TGTGCCAGCAGCTTAACTTCGGTAGGATCCAATGAGCAGTTCTTC
few	TRBV7-3	TRBD1	TRBJ2-7	CASSLGQFYEQYF	TGTGCCAGCAGCTTGGGACAGTTCTACGAGCAGTACTTC
.	TRBV4-2	.	TRBJ1-3	CASSQGVHIRGPGTGNTIYF	TGTGCCAGCAGCCAAGGGGTTCATATACGGGGGCCAGGAACTGGAAACACCATATATTTT
.	TRBV6-5	.	TRBJ2-7	CASSYLGAGNYEQYF	TGTGCCAGCAGTTACTTGGGAGCGGGTAACTACGAGCAGTACTTC
few	TRBV6-5	.	TRBJ1-5	CASDPGPWQPQHF	TGTGCCAGTGATCCGGGTCCTTGGCAGCCCCAGCATTTT
.	TRBV15	TRBD2	TRBJ2-1	CATSRVEASGVYNEQFF	TGTGCCACCAGCAGAGTGGAGGCTAGCGGGGTATACAATGAGCAGTTCTTC
.	TRBV6-9	.	TRBJ1-2	CASSYLGSNYGYTF	TGTGCCAGCAGTTACCTGGGCTCCAACTATGGCTACACCTTC
.	TRBV13	.	TRBJ2-4	CASSLNLGTAIAKNIQYF	TGTGCCAGCAGCCTCAACCTAGGGACGGCTATAGCCAAAAACATTCAGTACTTC
few	TRBV28	TRBD2	TRBJ2-1	CASSFAGADNEQFF	TGTGCCAGCAGTTTTGCGGGAGCCGACAATGAGCAGTTCTTC
medium-sized	TRBV18	.	TRBJ1-1	CASSPLGLDTEAFF	TGTGCCAGCTCACCACTGGGACTGGACACTGAAGCTTTCTTT
few	TRBV6-5	.	TRBJ1-1	CASSRGHKRFTEAFF	TGTGCCAGCAGCCGGGGACACAAAAGATTCACTGAAGCTTTCTTT
.	TRBV28	.	TRBJ2-7	CASSFYPAYEQYF	TGTGCCAGCAGTTTTTATCCCGCCTACGAGCAGTACTTC
few	TRBV28	TRBD2	TRBJ2-5	CASSLWGGEETQYF	TGTGCCAGCAGTTTATGGGGGGGGGAGGAGACCCAGTACTTC
few	TRBV28	TRBD1	TRBJ1-2	CASSPGQGWLGYGYTF	TGTGCCAGCAGTCCTGGACAGGGCTGGTTGGGCTATGGCTACACCTTC
few	TRBV10-1	.	TRBJ2-3	CASSDISTDTQYF	TGCGCCAGCAGTGACATTAGCACAGATACGCAGTATTTT
.	TRBV6-8	.	TRBJ1-1	CASEAAGTTEAFF	TGTGCCAGCGAGGCGGCAGGGACTACTGAAGCTTTCTTT
few	TRBV5-8	.	TRBJ1-5	CASSLGAGYSNQPQHF	TGTGCCAGCAGCTTGGGGGCAGGATATAGCAATCAGCCCCAGCATTTT
few	TRBV7-9	.	TRBJ1-1	CASSLSPGPQRTFF	TGTGCCAGCAGCTTATCACCGGGGCCGCAGAGAACTTTCTTT
medium-sized	TRBV30	.	TRBJ1-1	CAWRDQGRSEAFF	TGTGCCTGGAGGGATCAGGGAAGGAGTGAAGCTTTCTTT
medium-sized	TRBV6-6	TRBD1	TRBJ2-7	CASSYGTGGSYEQYF	TGTGCCAGCAGTTACGGGACAGGGGGCTCCTACGAGCAGTACTTC
.	TRBV29-1	.	TRBJ1-6	CSVYSNLSYNSPLHF	TGCAGCGTTTACAGTAACTTGTCCTATAATTCACCCCTCCACTTT
few	TRBV9	.	TRBJ2-1	CASSVYVTEPFF	TGTGCCAGCAGCGTTTACGTCACTGAGCCGTTCTTC
.	TRBV1	.	TRBJ2-6	CTSSFVSFAQSRANVLTF	TGCACCAGCAGCTTTGTCAGTTTTGCACAAAGTCGGGCCAACGTCCTGACTTTC
.	TRBV18	TRBD1	TRBJ1-2	CASSPLRDRGNYGYTF	TGTGCCAGCTCACCACTCCGGGACAGAGGGAACTATGGCTACACCTTC
few	TRBV19	.	TRBJ2-1	CASSMTAATYNEQFF	TGTGCCAGTAGTATGACGGCGGCCACTTACAATGAGCAGTTCTTC
few	TRBV6-5	.	TRBJ2-7	CASSYSSAGAYEQYF	TGTGCCAGCAGTTACTCTTCGGCAGGAGCCTACGAGCAGTACTTC
medium-sized	TRBV7-9	TRBD1	TRBJ2-1	CASSLGGDRAYNEQFF	TGTGCCAGCAGCTTAGGCGGGGACAGGGCTTACAATGAGCAGTTCTTC
.	TRBV28	.	TRBJ1-6	CASSLGGHDSPLHF	TGTGCCAGCAGTTTAGGTGGGCATGATTCACCCCTCCACTTT
few	TRBV11-2	.	TRBJ2-7	CASSFWGGRRGQYF	TGTGCCAGCAGCTTTTGGGGAGGCCGAAGGGGGCAGTACTTC
.	TRBV30	.	TRBJ2-5	CAWSRWTVQETQYF	TGTGCCTGGAGTCGCTGGACAGTCCAAGAGACCCAGTACTTC
.	TRBV6-1	TRBD2	TRBJ2-1	CASAGGTSANNEQFF	TGTGCCAGCGCTGGGGGGACTAGCGCTAACAATGAGCAGTTCTTC
large	TRBV10-3	TRBD1	TRBJ2-7	CAISEIGGGYEQYF	TGTGCCATCAGTGAAATAGGGGGCGGTTACGAGCAGTACTTC
few	TRBV9	.	TRBJ1-2	CASSAYIGQGYTF	TGTGCCAGCAGCGCCTATATCGGACAGGGCTACACCTTC
few	TRBV6-5	TRBD1	TRBJ1-2	CAISGGQGGNYGYTF	TGTGCCATCAGTGGCGGACAGGGCGGCAACTATGGCTACACCTTC
.	TRBV25-1	.	TRBJ2-2	CASKGLGQNTGELFF	TGTGCCAGTAAGGGATTGGGGCAGAACACCGGGGAGCTGTTTTTT
few	TRBV19	.	TRBJ2-1	CASIGLGSFNEQFF	TGTGCCAGTATCGGGCTAGGGAGCTTCAATGAGCAGTTCTTC
.	TRBV28	.	TRBJ2-7	CASKRRRWQGGANYEQYF	TGTGCCAGCAAACGAAGGAGGTGGCAGGGCGGCGCGAACTACGAGCAGTACTTC
few	TRBV6-5	.	TRBJ2-7	CASSSHRHTYEQYF	TGTGCCAGCAGTTCCCACCGACATACCTACGAGCAGTACTTC
.	TRBV6-1	TRBD2	TRBJ2-7	CASRVTSGSHEQYF	TGTGCCAGCAGGGTGACTAGCGGGAGTCACGAGCAGTACTTC
.	TRBV7-3	.	TRBJ2-7	CASSLVHEQYF	TGTGCCAGCAGCTTAGTCCACGAGCAGTACTTC
few	TRBV5-1	.	TRBJ2-1	CASSFGAGPYNEQFF	TGCGCCAGCAGCTTCGGGGCGGGACCCTACAATGAGCAGTTCTTC
once	TRBV25-1	TRBD1	TRBJ1-2	CASTLTGARGYTF	TGTGCCAGCACCTTGACAGGGGCTAGAGGCTACACCTTC
.	TRBV19	.	TRBJ1-1	CASSARVGTEAFF	TGTGCCAGTAGTGCCAGGGTCGGGACTGAAGCTTTCTTT
once	TRBV2	.	TRBJ2-2	CASSAGDFTGELFF	TGTGCCAGCAGTGCCGGGGATTTCACCGGGGAGCTGTTTTTT
.	TRBV11-2	TRBD2	TRBJ2-1	CASSSLSGAYNEQFF	TGTGCCAGCAGCTCGCTTAGCGGGGCCTACAATGAGCAGTTCTTC
.	TRBV18	.	TRBJ1-2	CASSPGIFYGYTF	TGTGCCAGCTCACCGGGCATCTTCTATGGCTACACCTTC
few	TRBV14	.	TRBJ2-1	CASSQLAGLPGPNEQFF	TGTGCCAGCAGCCAACTCGCCGGGCTCCCGGGGCCCAATGAGCAGTTCTTC
few	TRBV6-5	.	TRBJ1-2	CASSYSAADYGYTF	TGTGCCAGCAGTTACTCGGCAGCAGACTATGGCTACACCTTC
.	TRBV27	.	TRBJ1-6	CASSFPPGVFYNSPLHF	TGTGCCAGCAGTTTTCCCCCGGGGGTCTTTTATAATTCACCCCTCCACTTT